Shown below are 8 T cell receptor beta chains from a single sample sequenced in a study of T cell responses to AZD1222 COVID-19 vaccine. Assay: immunoSEQ multiplex PCR; the TCRdb copy retains only in-frame clones and omits some. The sample records more than 100,000 clones, 80% to 90% being singletons. Here the sequenced sample was peripheral blood, taken on day 0 of AZD1222 vaccination. Source of these receptors: an adult in good health.

The J gene is TRBJ2-5, the V gene TRBV5-1; 9 nucleotides align to TRBD2. CDR1 and CDR2 (germline): SGHRS, YFSETQ. The V and J ends lost 2 bases and 2 bases, in that order; junction bases with no gene match: 4. The CDR3 is made up of 15 amino acids. The chain's CDR3 is CASSFTLAGQETQYF. The DNA of the CDR3 is TGCGCCAGCAGCTTTACCCTAGCGGGGCAAGAGACCCAGTACTTC.

The V gene is TRBV15, the J gene TRBJ2-7; 8 nucleotides line up with TRBD2. Trimming took 3 bases from V and 3 from J; bases not matched to a gene: 4. CDR1 LNHNV and CDR2 YYDKDF come from the germline V gene (reference sequence). The CDR3 spans 14 residues. CDR3 sequence reads: CATSSRLASYEQYF. CDR3 sequence (DNA): TGTGCCACCAGCAGTAGACTAGCGAGCTACGAGCAGTACTTC. Looking up the rest from reference TRBV15 and TRBJ2-7 gives the full variable domain: DAMVIQNPRYQVTQFGKPVTLSCSQTLNHNVMYWYQQKSSQAPKLLFHYYDKDFNNEADTPDNFQSRRPNTSFCFLDIRSPGLGDTAMYLCATSSRLASYEQYFGPGTRLTVT.

This chain connects TRBV10-1 to TRBJ2-2; D may be TRBD1 (6 bases). This CDR3 contains 14 residues. Germline-derived CDR1 and CDR2 are WNHNN and SYGVQD (reference sequence). The ends were cut back, 6 bases at V and 2 bases at J, with 10 bases in the middle. The CDR3 sequence is CASSGQSNTGELFF. The CDR3 DNA reads as TGCGCCAGCAGCGGACAGAGTAACACCGGGGAGCTGTTTTTT.

The chain recombines TRBV6-5 with TRBJ1-1; D unclear. Germline V gene lookup returns CDR1 MNHEY and CDR2 SVGAGI. V shed 6 bases and J shed 0 bases, with 5 bases lying between them. The length of the CDR3 is 12 residues. The CDR3 nucleotides are TGTGCCAGCAGGATCCTGAACACTGAAGCTTTCTTT. It codes for CASRILNTEAFF.

This clone was detected only once. V is TRBV9 and J is TRBJ1-6; D is undetermined. From germline, CDR1 is SGDLS and CDR2 YYNGEE. Trimming removed 0 bases at V and 6 bases at J, with 10 bases between. The CDR3 is made up of 15 amino acids. The CDR3 protein is CASSVDWPGNSPLHF. The CDR3 bases are TGTGCCAGCAGCGTAGATTGGCCCGGTAATTCACCCCTCCACTTT. The variable domain in full, completed from reference TRBV9 and TRBJ1-6, reads DSGVTQTPKHLITATGQRVTLRCSPRSGDLSVYWYQQSLDQGLQFLIQYYNGEERAKGNILERFSAQQFPDLHSELNLSSLELGDSALYFCASSVDWPGNSPLHFGNGTRLTVT.

This clone was seen a handful of times. The chain carries TRBV6-2 or TRBV6-3 and TRBJ2-1; TRBD2 matches at 8 bases. This CDR3 has 14 residues. J lost 8 bases, V lost 5 bases, and 8 bases had no gene match. CDR1 and CDR2 from the germline V gene are MNHEY and SVGEGT. Here the CDR3 reads CASSMMRTSHEQFF. CDR3 nucleotide sequence: TGTGCCAGCAGTATGATGCGGACTAGCCATGAGCAGTTCTTC.

DNA of the CDR3: TGCGCCAGCTCGACGGGATCGGCAGATACGCAGTATTTT. Amino acid sequence: CASSTGSADTQYF. The V gene is TRBV4-3, the J gene TRBJ2-3; D might be TRBD2 (5 bases). Germline CDR1 is LGHNA and CDR2 is YSLEER. The CDR3 runs to 13 residues. With 8 bases removed from V and 4 bases from J, the gap between germline ends came to 13 bases.

The chain couples TRBV24-1 to TRBJ2-7, with D possibly matching TRBD1 (5 bases). Germline V CDR1 and CDR2: KGHDR, SFDVKD. This CDR3 comprises 11 residues. Trimming left V 7 bases short and J 3 bases short, with 6 bases between. CDR3 sequence reads: CATSQGYEQYF. As DNA, the CDR3 is TGTGCCACCAGCCAGGGCTACGAGCAGTACTTC.